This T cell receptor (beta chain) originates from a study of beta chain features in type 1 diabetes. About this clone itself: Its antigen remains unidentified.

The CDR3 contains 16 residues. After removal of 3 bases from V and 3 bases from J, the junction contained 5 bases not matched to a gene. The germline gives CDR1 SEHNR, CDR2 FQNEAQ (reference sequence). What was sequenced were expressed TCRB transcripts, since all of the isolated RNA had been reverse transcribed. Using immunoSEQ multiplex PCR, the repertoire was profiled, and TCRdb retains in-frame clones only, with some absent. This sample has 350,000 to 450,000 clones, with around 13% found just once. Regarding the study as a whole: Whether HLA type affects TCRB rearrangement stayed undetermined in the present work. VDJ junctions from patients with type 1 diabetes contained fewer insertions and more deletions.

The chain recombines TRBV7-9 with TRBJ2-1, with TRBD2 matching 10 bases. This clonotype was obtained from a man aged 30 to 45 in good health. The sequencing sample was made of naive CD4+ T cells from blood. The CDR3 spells CASSFGLAESYNEQFF. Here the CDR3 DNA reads TGTGCCAGCAGCTTTGGACTAGCGGAGAGCTACAATGAGCAGTTCTTC.